Following are 8 T cell receptor beta chains from one sample sequenced in a study of CD8+ T cells in alopecia areata (dated by TCRdb to the late 2010s). Libraries were made using the immunoSEQ multiplex PCR assay. RNA was extracted from all samples and reverse transcribed into cDNA as template for TCR sequencing. TCRdb mirrors the immuneACCESS table, restricted to in-frame sequences. Some clones are absent from its copies; in checked studies, under half trace to an unresolved V gene, and the reason for the others is unknown. The sample includes hundreds of thousands of clones, with 67% observed a single time. 1% to 1.5% of the sample lies in the top ten. In the paper's terms, the time point label means: baseline before oral tofacitinib. The sample consisted of CD4+ T cells sorted from blood, taken at week 0. These receptors were obtained from a human donor with alopecia areata.

The chain employs TRBV13 and TRBJ2-1; TRBD2 agrees at 13 bases. V shed 4 bases and J 6 bases; nucleotides not matched to a gene: 3. The CDR3 runs to 15 residues. The germline V gene encodes CDR1 PRHDT and CDR2 FYEKMQ (reference sequence). The CDR3, as DNA: TGTGCCAGCAGCTCGGGACTAGCGGGGAGCAATGAGCAGTTCTTC. This gives the protein CASSSGLAGSNEQFF.

J is TRBJ1-1 and V is TRBV29-1; weak D call: TRBD1 (5 bases). Trimming removed 4 bases at V and 4 bases at J, with 13 bases between. There are 13 residues in the CDR3. CDR1 is SQVTM, CDR2 ANQGSEA, per germline. This CDR3 is CSVGRGSSTEAFF. CDR3 bases: TGCAGCGTTGGGCGGGGCTCGAGCACTGAAGCTTTCTTT.

The chain recombines TRBV6-5 with TRBJ1-2, with a tentative D call TRBD1 (6 bases). The germline CDR1 and CDR2 sequences are MNHEY and SVGAGI. The ends were cut back, 2 bases at V and 7 bases at J, with 17 bases in the middle. The length of the CDR3 is 15 residues. CDR3 DNA: TGTGCCAGCAGTTACGGAGGCCGGGGGCGAGGTGGCTACACCTTC. Its protein product is CASSYGGRGRGGYTF.

This CDR3 reads CASSLTGRGNYGYTF. CDR3 sequence (DNA): TGTGCCAGCAGCTTAACGGGGAGGGGAAACTATGGCTACACCTTC. The genes are TRBV7-3 and TRBJ1-2; D is perhaps TRBD1 (5 bases). Germline V gene lookup returns CDR1 SGHTA and CDR2 FQGTGA. Trimming cost V 0 bases and J 2 bases, with 10 bases left between them. CDR3 length: 15 amino acids.

The rearrangement links TRBV29-1 to TRBJ2-7; tentatively, D is TRBD2 (5 bases). The V and J ends lost 2 bases and 1 base respectively, with 12 bases between them. CDR1 is SQVTM, CDR2 ANQGSEA, per germline. This CDR3 has 14 residues. Here the CDR3 DNA reads TGCAGCGTTGAATGGGAGTATGGTTCCTACGAGCAGTACTTC. It encodes CSVEWEYGSYEQYF.

This clone was recorded once. This sequence joins TRBV6-5 and TRBJ1-1, with D perhaps TRBD1 (6 bases). The germline gives CDR1 MNHEY, CDR2 SVGAGI. Trimming took 10 bases from V and 4 from J, leaving 13 bases between them. This CDR3 has 12 residues. CDR3 DNA sequence: TGTGCCACCCAGGGGTTCTTCACTGAAGCTTTCTTT. It specifies CATQGFFTEAFF.

The gene calls are TRBV30 and TRBJ1-3; TRBD1 matches at 9 bases. CDR3 length: 14 residues. CDR1 is GTSNPN and CDR2 is SVGIG in the germline V gene (reference sequence). Trimming cost V 6 bases and J 2 bases; bases outside gene matches: 5. In nucleotides, the CDR3 is TGTGCCTGCCCCCGACAGGGGGCTGGAAACACCATATATTTT. Protein product: CACPRQGAGNTIYF.

The rearrangement links TRBV29-1 to TRBJ2-5, with a weak D call TRBD1 (6 bases). This CDR3 has 14 residues. V lost 5 bases and J 0 bases, leaving 13 bases between the germline ends. In germline, CDR1 is SQVTM, CDR2 ANQGSEA. The CDR3 DNA sequence: TGCAGCGTTTATAATACAGGGAACCAAGAGACCCAGTACTTC. As protein: CSVYNTGNQETQYF.